These 12 T cell receptor beta chains came from one sample sequenced in a study of CXCR3-negative and CXCR3-positive naive CD8 T cells. General observations from the study: Compared with CXCR3-negative naive cells, CXCR3-positive naive cells showed more hydrophobic TRB CDR3s.

Libraries were UMI-labeled 5' RACE TRB cDNA. TCRdb reprocessed the 5' RACE reads and stores each CDR3 protein as one record, lacking DNA. The sample includes under 110,000 distinct CDR3 sequences. Antigen specificity for these receptors is unknown. Specimen: naive CXCR3+ CD8+ T cells from blood. Subset noted: CD45RO-CCR7+CD27+CD95- naive CD8+ T cells expressing CXCR3 (TNR3+). The receptors originated from a human donor in good health. Some clones in this sample may be carry-over from other donors' samples.

The genes are TRBV28 and TRBJ2-5; TCRdb gives TRBD1 as the D gene, but with no DNA this cannot be confirmed. The CDR3 covers 14 residues. In germline, CDR1 is MDHEN, CDR2 SYDVKM. The CDR3 spells CASSFPTGRRTQYF.

This chain connects TRBV7-2 to TRBJ2-2; as DNA is missing, the TRBD2 call by TCRdb cannot be tested. The CDR3 has 16 residues. Germline lookup yields CDR1 SGHTA and CDR2 FQGNSA. CDR3 sequence reads: CASSLFPPPRTGELFF. Looking up the rest from reference TRBV7-2 and TRBJ2-2 gives the full variable domain: GAGVSQSPSNKVTEKGKDVELRCDPISGHTALYWYRQSLGQGLEFLIYFQGNSAPDKSGLPSDRFSAERTGGSVSTLTIQRTQQEDSAVYLCASSLFPPPRTGELFFGEGSRLTVL.

The chain employs TRBV4-1 and TRBJ1-2; as DNA is missing, the TRBD1 call by TCRdb cannot be tested. The CDR3 has 14 residues. The germline V gene has CDR1 MGHRA and CDR2 YSYEKL. The CDR3 here is CASSYTRGSYGYTF.

The genes are TRBV20-1 and TRBJ1-6. This CDR3 contains 16 residues. In germline, CDR1 is DFQATT, CDR2 SNEGSKA (reference sequence). CDR3 region: CSARGEIRADNSPLRF.

The chain uses TRBV5-1 and TRBJ2-1. CDR3 size: 14 residues. Germline values: CDR1 SGHRS, CDR2 YFSETQ. CDR3 sequence: CASSLVVGLYEQFF.

The genes are TRBV3-1 and TRBJ2-3. The germline CDR1 and CDR2 sequences are LGHDT and YNNKEL (reference sequence). This CDR3 has 15 amino acids. CDR3: CASSHGLEGTDTQYF.

The V and J genes are TRBV7-3 and TRBJ2-3; TCRdb's D call, TRBD2, is unchecked because there is no DNA. Germline V gene sequence: CDR1 SGHTA, CDR2 FQGTGA. The CDR3 length is 17 residues. The CDR3 sequence is CASSLTGPASSTDTQYF.

The CDR3 loop is CSARTLTGRVSGAQYF. This rearrangement joins TRBV20-1 to TRBJ2-5; TCRdb's D call of TRBD2 is untestable without DNA. The CDR3 runs to 16 residues. Per germline, CDR1 DFQATT and CDR2 SNEGSKA (reference sequence).

This sequence joins TRBV12-3 or TRBV12-4 and TRBJ1-5. The CDR3 has 16 residues. CDR3 sequence: CASSSLARGSNQPQHF.

J is TRBJ2-3 and V is TRBV12-3 or TRBV12-4. The CDR3 consists of 13 residues. CDR3: CASTPSSTDTQYF.

The chain links TRBV6-6 to TRBJ2-7; TCRdb reports TRBD2, a call that lacks DNA to check it against. This CDR3 region has 13 residues. Germline V CDR1 and CDR2: MNHNY, SVGAGI (reference sequence). Here the CDR3 reads CAAGLAGEEEQYF.

The rearrangement links TRBV9 to TRBJ2-1; TCRdb gives TRBD1 as the D gene, but with no DNA this cannot be confirmed. CDR3 length equals 17 residues. Per germline, CDR1 SGDLS and CDR2 YYNGEE. CDR3 sequence: CASSDSGGTFSYNEQFF.